The 26 T cell receptor beta chains below were found in one sample sequenced in a study of monozygotic twins with inflammatory bowel disease. No DNA is given; TCRdb re-called the 5' RACE reads and lists each CDR3 protein once. This table holds 330,000 or so distinct CDR3 sequences. The sample taken for sequencing was blood. The source of these receptors is a human donor with ulcerative colitis or Crohn's disease, or a healthy co-twin of an affected twin (not recorded which).

This chain uses TRBV7-7 with TRBJ2-5; the TCRdb call, TRBD2, lacks DNA for checking. The CDR3 is 16 residues long. Germline lookup yields CDR1 SSHAT and CDR2 FNYEAQ (reference sequence). The CDR3 sequence is CASSLGGGSGQETQYF.

V usage is TRBV29-1 and J usage is TRBJ2-2. The CDR3 consists of 13 residues. CDR1 and CDR2 (germline): SQVTM, ANQGSEA. The chain's CDR3 is CSAGHLNTGELFF.

The chain carries TRBV7-3 and TRBJ2-3; TCRdb returns TRBD2, unconfirmable since there is no DNA. The CDR3 runs 14 residues. Germline-derived CDR1 and CDR2 are SGHTA and FQGTGA. The CDR3 sequence: CASSRTSSTDTQYF.

The V and J genes are TRBV12-3 or TRBV12-4 and TRBJ2-1; TCRdb picks TRBD1, but there is no DNA to check that call. This CDR3 is built from 14 residues. The CDR3 sequence is CASSSHDSGREQFF.

CDR3 sequence reads: CASSLLGVSGNTEAFF. The V call is TRBV7-8, the J call TRBJ1-1. The germline V gene has CDR1 SGHVS and CDR2 FQNEAQ. CDR3 length: 16 amino acids.

The chain employs TRBV6-4 and TRBJ2-1; TCRdb proposes TRBD1, but this gene call is untestable without DNA. This CDR3 comprises 15 residues. Germline CDR1 reads MRHNA; CDR2 reads SNTAGT. The CDR3 loop reads CASSALSGSGNEQFF.

The chain has TRBV7-2 and TRBJ1-1. The germline V gene has CDR1 SGHTA and CDR2 FQGNSA. This CDR3 comprises 14 residues. The CDR3: CASSLGGNSPEAFF.

The rearrangement joins TRBV6-4 to TRBJ2-1; TCRdb proposes TRBD1, but this gene call is untestable without DNA. The CDR3 has 13 amino acids. The germline V gene has CDR1 MRHNA and CDR2 SNTAGT. The CDR3 sequence is CASSPDRYNEQFF.

The V and J genes are TRBV27 and TRBJ2-7. CDR1 is MNHEY, CDR2 SMNVEV, per germline (reference sequence). This CDR3 is 13 amino acids long. CDR3 sequence reads: CASSQMESYEQYF.

This chain joins TRBV7-9 and TRBJ1-3; the D call of TRBD1 rests on TCRdb alone, since no DNA is present to check it. The CDR3 loop spans 17 amino acids. Germline lookup yields CDR1 SEHNR and CDR2 FQNEAQ (reference sequence). The CDR3 spells CASSLGQGATSGNTIYF.

This rearrangement joins TRBV25-1 to TRBJ1-2; TCRdb names TRBD1, which stays unverified in the absence of DNA. The CDR3 has 15 residues. The V gene's germline CDR1 is MGHDK and CDR2 SYGVNS. This chain's CDR3 is CASSPLRQLDYGYTF.

This rearrangement joins TRBV29-1 to TRBJ2-1; lacking DNA, the TRBD2 call made by TCRdb goes unchecked. Germline V gene lookup returns CDR1 SQVTM and CDR2 ANQGSEA. CDR3 length: 14 amino acids. This CDR3 is CSVVGTSMYNEQFF.

This chain links TRBV4-1 with TRBJ1-3. Germline CDR1 is MGHRA and CDR2 is YSYEKL. This CDR3 has 16 residues. The CDR3 loop reads CASSQVLPGLRNTIYF.

The chain combines TRBV4-1 with TRBJ1-1. This CDR3 spans 12 amino acids. Germline V gives CDR1 MGHRA, CDR2 YSYEKL. CDR3 residues: CASSQDRSEAFF.

This chain connects TRBV19 to TRBJ2-2; TCRdb picks TRBD1, but there is no DNA to check that call. Germline CDR1 and CDR2: LNHDA and SQIVND (reference sequence). CDR3 length equals 16 residues. CDR3 in amino acids: CASSSTGPTGSGELFF.

V usage is TRBV5-1 and J usage is TRBJ1-6. Germline CDR1 is SGHRS and CDR2 is YFSETQ. The CDR3 has 14 amino acids. The CDR3: CASSLDLVNSPLHF.

The V call is TRBV20-1, the J call TRBJ2-7; checking the TCRdb D call of TRBD1 is not possible without DNA. Germline CDR1 DFQATT, CDR2 SNEGSKA (reference sequence). The CDR3 has 12 amino acids. CDR3 sequence reads: CSAYRASYEQYF.

V is TRBV13 and J is TRBJ2-5; the D call from TCRdb, TRBD1, cannot be confirmed without DNA. CDR1 PRHDT and CDR2 FYEKMQ come from the germline V gene (reference sequence). The CDR3 sequence is 14 residues long. This CDR3 reads CASSDRGRMETQYF.

V usage is TRBV20-1 and J usage is TRBJ2-5; TCRdb gives TRBD1 as the D gene, but with no DNA this cannot be confirmed. The CDR3 covers 14 residues. Germline V gene sequence: CDR1 DFQATT, CDR2 SNEGSKA (reference sequence). The CDR3 loop reads CSARGQAFQETQYF.

The chain couples TRBV5-4 to TRBJ2-7; TCRdb proposes TRBD2, but this gene call is untestable without DNA. CDR3 length equals 16 residues. Germline assignment: CDR1 SGHNT and CDR2 YYREEE (reference sequence). The CDR3 sequence is CASSLGLAGGSDEQYF. The entire variable domain, with the rest obtained from reference TRBV5-4 and TRBJ2-7, is as follows: ETGVTQSPTHLIKTRGQQVTLRCSSQSGHNTVSWYQQALGQGPQFIFQYYREEENGRGNFPPRFSGLQFPNYSSELNVNALELDDSALYLCASSLGLAGGSDEQYFGPGTRLTVT.

The chain is built from TRBV6-5 and TRBJ2-1. Germline lookup yields CDR1 MNHEY and CDR2 SVGAGI. CDR3 length: 16 residues. The chain's CDR3 is CASSTRTSYSYNEQFF.

This rearrangement joins TRBV4-1 to TRBJ1-2. This CDR3 has 14 amino acids. The germline gives CDR1 MGHRA, CDR2 YSYEKL. The CDR3 is CASSQDNGVYGYTF.

The chain couples TRBV11-2 to TRBJ2-1; TCRdb's assignment of TRBD2 cannot be checked, as there is no DNA. The CDR3 covers 15 residues. From germline, CDR1 is SGHAT and CDR2 FQNNGV. The CDR3 is CASSLGASGYNEQFF.

The rearrangement uses TRBV6-1 and TRBJ2-2; TCRdb lists TRBD1, though no DNA is available to test this call. The CDR3 sequence is 15 residues long. CDR1 is MNHNS, CDR2 SASEGT, per germline. The CDR3 is CASNKNSPPAGELFF.

The CDR3 protein is CASSEAEQGSTEAFF. This chain joins TRBV2 and TRBJ1-1; checking the TCRdb D call of TRBD1 is not possible without DNA. Germline V gives CDR1 SNHLY, CDR2 FYNNEI. The CDR3 loop spans 15 amino acids.

The rearrangement links TRBV5-1 to TRBJ1-2. The CDR3 is 13 amino acids. Looked up from germline, CDR1 is SGHRS and CDR2 is YFSETQ. This CDR3 is CASSLVLGSGYTF.